This T cell receptor beta chain is drawn from a study of cytomegalovirus exposure and HLA in healthy donors. Overall study findings and caveats: Analyzed later, association rates of TCRs varied across HLA loci, with DRB1 most and HLA-C fewest. As was reported, the HLA-A and HLA-B alleles of most subjects were accurately predicted from TCR beta sequences. Presence/absence results assume similar sequencing depth per donor, which may not hold.

As for this clone: As yet, its antigen is unknown.

The PCR ran on 60 Vbeta and 13 Jbeta primers. Repertoires were generated with immunoSEQ multiplex PCR, while TCRdb's copy carries only in-frame clones and drops some. This table holds 130,000 to 150,000 clones, 70% to 80% found once. CDR3 size: 13 residues. Trimming took 4 bases from V and 3 from J; bases not matched to a gene: 3. The V gene's germline CDR1 is SGHTS and CDR2 YDEGEE. Material: PBMCs. The clonotype comes from a young man in good health and CMV-seronegative. The rearrangement joins TRBV5-8 to TRBJ1-1; 7 bases fit TRBD1. The CDR3 here is CASSGTGDTEAFF. As DNA, the CDR3 is TGTGCCAGCAGCGGTACAGGGGACACTGAAGCTTTCTTT.